One sample yielded the 17 T cell receptor beta chains listed below, sequenced in a study of T-cell reconstitution after alpha-beta-depleted transplantation in children. The TCRbeta library was prepared with unique molecular identifiers. TCRdb reanalysed the PCR reads using MiXCR and keeps one entry per CDR3 protein. Seen here are approximately 350,000 distinct CDR3 sequences, roughly 17% observed once, and the top ten hold around 41%. The specimen was PBMCs, mostly from graft donor cells, collected 360 days after TCRalphabeta/CD19-depleted stem cell transplant. Every receptor here comes from a male patient between 2 and 15 years old who had a stem cell transplant for acute lymphoblastic leukemia, so the T cells may come from the graft donor.

This clonotype was detected ten times or more. The gene calls are TRBV5-1 and TRBJ2-3, with 9 bases that match TRBD2. The CDR3 is 19 amino acids. V lost 4 bases, J lost 0 bases, and 15 bases stayed unmatched. Germline CDR1 reads SGHRS; CDR2 reads YFSETQ. Here the CDR3 DNA reads TGCGCCAGCAGCGCAGCCCAATACAATAGCGGGAGTAGCACAGATACGCAGTATTTT. Translation: CASSAAQYNSGSSTDTQYF.

This clonotype appeared a few times. The chain combines TRBV3-1 with TRBJ1-3; maybe TRBD1 (6 bases). This CDR3 contains 14 residues. Trimming took 2 bases from V and 4 from J, leaving 9 bases between them. Germline V gene sequence: CDR1 LGHDT, CDR2 YNNKEL (reference sequence). The CDR3 loop is CASSQSGDGNTIYF. Written as DNA, the CDR3 is TGTGCCAGCAGCCAATCAGGGGACGGAAACACCATATATTTT.

This clonotype came up a few times. The chain has TRBV5-1 and TRBJ2-7, with TRBD2 matching over 10 bases. Germline CDR1 SGHRS, CDR2 YFSETQ. The CDR3 loop spans 16 amino acids. V lost 1 base, J lost 2 bases, and 6 bases stayed unmatched. The CDR3 DNA reads TGCGCCAGCAGCTTGATTAGCGGGAGGTCCCCCTACGAGCAGTACTTC. This codes for CASSLISGRSPYEQYF.

The chain couples TRBV7-9 to TRBJ2-7, with D perhaps matching TRBD1 (6 bases). Germline CDR1 SEHNR, CDR2 FQNEAQ (reference sequence). The V gene lost 5 bases and the J gene lost 5 bases, with 22 bases spanning the gap. This CDR3 comprises 16 residues. The chain's CDR3 is CASSPPWGRYLDEQYF. Here the CDR3 DNA reads TGTGCCAGCAGCCCCCCTTGGGGGCGGTATCTGGACGAGCAGTACTTC.

The chain has TRBV3-1 and TRBJ2-1; TRBD1 agrees at 9 bases. Trimming cost V 3 bases and J 10 bases; bases outside gene matches: 7. The CDR3 is 14 residues long. The germline V gene has CDR1 LGHDT and CDR2 YNNKEL (reference sequence). The CDR3 sequence: CASSHGGQGMEQFF. The CDR3 bases are TGTGCCAGCAGCCACGGCGGACAGGGGATGGAGCAGTTCTTC.

This clonotype was counted at least ten times. The chain uses TRBV28 and TRBJ2-3; 7 bases fit TRBD1. V trimming: 6 bases; J trimming: 4 bases; junction bases outside the gene matches: 7. Germline V lookup: CDR1 MDHEN, CDR2 SYDVKM. The CDR3 has 14 residues. The CDR3 DNA follows: TGTGCCAGCAGAATTGGACAGGATCCAGATACGCAGTATTTT. This codes for CASRIGQDPDTQYF. The entire variable domain, with the rest obtained from reference TRBV28 and TRBJ2-3, is as follows: DVKVTQSSRYLVKRTGEKVFLECVQDMDHENMFWYRQDPGLGLRLIYFSYDVKMKEKGDIPEGYSVSREKKERFSLILESASTNQTSMYLCASRIGQDPDTQYFGPGTRLTVL.

This clonotype appeared a few times. V and J are TRBV6-5 and TRBJ2-7; TRBD1 or TRBD2 may be the D gene (5 bases each). Between the trimmed V and J ends, which lost 0 bases and 6 bases, there was a span of 15 bases. This CDR3 is 15 amino acids long. Germline CDR1 reads MNHEY; CDR2 reads SVGAGI. CDR3: CASSYSTWGRSEQYF. The CDR3 DNA is TGTGCCAGCAGTTACTCTACTTGGGGACGCAGCGAGCAGTACTTC.

This clonotype has at least ten counts. This chain uses TRBV12-3 or TRBV12-4 with TRBJ2-1; 9 bases are a match to TRBD2. V was clipped by 5 bases and J by 8 bases; unmatched bases: 7. This CDR3 has 14 residues. The CDR3 spells CASSVAGGHHEQFF. The CDR3 region has the DNA TGTGCCAGCAGTGTGGCGGGAGGGCACCATGAGCAGTTCTTC.

This clonotype was counted ten times or more. This chain connects TRBV4-1 to TRBJ2-2; D may be TRBD1 or TRBD2 (5 bases each). The CDR3 runs 14 residues. Germline CDR1 and CDR2: MGHRA and YSYEKL. V lost 6 bases and J 4 bases, leaving 12 bases between the germline ends. CDR3 sequence reads: CASRQGVSTGELFF. CDR3 nucleotide sequence: TGCGCCAGCAGGCAGGGAGTGAGCACCGGGGAGCTGTTTTTT.

V gene TRBV30 combines with J gene TRBJ1-5; the match to TRBD1 covers 11 bases. V lost 5 bases and J lost 6; bases outside the gene matches: 9. The germline CDR1 and CDR2 sequences are GTSNPN and SVGIG (reference sequence). The CDR3 spans 15 residues. CDR3 protein: CAWRRTGGLSQPQHF. CDR3 nucleotide sequence: TGTGCCTGGCGAAGGACAGGGGGCCTGAGTCAGCCCCAGCATTTT.

This clonotype has a count of ten or more. CDR3 in amino acids: CASSAGTSANEQFF. CDR3 DNA: TGTGCCAGCAGTGCCGGGACTAGCGCAAATGAGCAGTTCTTC. The chain recombines TRBV12-3 or TRBV12-4 with TRBJ2-1; 10 nucleotides match TRBD2. The CDR3 contains 14 residues. The junction had 5 bases not matched to a gene; V was cut back by 5 bases and J by 7 bases.

This clonotype was seen a handful of times. This sequence joins TRBV16 and TRBJ2-5, with D perhaps TRBD1 (6 bases). The CDR3 runs to 15 residues. From germline, CDR1 is KGHSY and CDR2 FQNENV. V lost 2 bases to trimming and J lost 2 bases, with 12 bases between them. The CDR3 bases are TGTGCCAGCAGCCAAGGCACAGGGAATCAAGAGACCCAGTACTTC. Protein: CASSQGTGNQETQYF.

This clonotype was found many times. The chain carries TRBV4-3 and TRBJ2-5; D unresolved. Deletions cut 1 base from V and 2 bases from J, with 5 bases between. Germline V gene sequence: CDR1 LGHNA, CDR2 YSLEER. This CDR3 has 13 amino acids. The CDR3 coding sequence is TGCGCCAGCAGCCAAGGGGTACAAGAGACCCAGTACTTC. Translated: CASSQGVQETQYF.

V usage is TRBV24-1 and J usage is TRBJ2-1; no clear D. Germline V gene lookup returns CDR1 KGHDR and CDR2 SFDVKD. With 1 base removed from V and 7 bases from J, the gap between germline ends came to 7 bases. The length of the CDR3 is 13 residues. In DNA, the CDR3 is TGTGCCACCAGTGATTTCGCCGGGAATGAGCAGTTCTTC. Its protein is CATSDFAGNEQFF.

The gene calls are TRBV20-1 and TRBJ2-2; TRBD2 agrees at 9 bases. CDR1 is DFQATT and CDR2 is SNEGSKA in the germline V gene (reference sequence). The V and J ends lost 6 bases and 6 bases, in that order; junction bases with no gene match: 14. CDR3 size: 16 residues. CDR3 bases: TGCAGTGCCACGGGGGTGGGACTAGCCGGACCCGGGGAGCTGTTTTTT. The encoded protein is CSATGVGLAGPGELFF.

Remarks on this clonotype: A read error may be the cause here, since a much bigger clone is one base away. A read error is likely, as this CDR3 ends without the conserved phenylalanine or tryptophan. This chain connects TRBV20-1 to TRBJ1-1; D may be TRBD1 (5 bases). Trimming removed 3 bases at V and 4 bases at J, with 9 bases between. Germline V gene data show CDR1 as DFQATT and CDR2 as SNEGSKA (reference sequence). The CDR3 sequence is 12 residues long. CDR3 region: CSASLGPTEAFC. CDR3 sequence (DNA): TGCAGTGCTAGTCTGGGACCCACTGAAGCTTTCTGT.

This clonotype was observed a few times. The chain employs TRBV29-1 and TRBJ1-1, with D hard to call. V dropped 1 base and J dropped 1 base, with 10 bases sitting between them. This CDR3 spans 14 amino acids. Germline V gene lookup returns CDR1 SQVTM and CDR2 ANQGSEA. The CDR3 nucleotides are TGCAGCGTTGAAGTTGGCTGGGGGAACACTGAAGCTTTCTTT. Its protein is CSVEVGWGNTEAFF.